This T cell receptor beta chain is from a study of metastatic and nonmetastatic thyroid tumors. Study in general: Repertoires from malignant and benign thyroid patients were compared across blood and tumor or nodule tissue.

Authors' methods: Between-group CDR3 differences, defined by clinicopathological status, yielded a distant-metastasis classifier for papillary thyroid cancer. TCRdb re-called clones from the PCR reads using MiXCR. The V and J calls, along with clone size, are taken from TCRdb and not from the paper's own processing. The sample holds some 5,000 clones, approximately 35% seen once. Ahead of thyroid surgery, no patient had received treatment of any kind. Germline V CDR1 and CDR2: DFQATT, SNEGSKA (reference sequence). CDR3 length equals 14 residues. The V and J ends lost 0 bases and 0 bases respectively, with 6 bases between them. This clone is deemed large.

The material sequenced was adjacent normal tissue. V and J are TRBV20-1 and TRBJ2-1; D is undetermined. The clonotype was recovered from a male donor with papillary thyroid cancer or a benign thyroid nodule (not recorded which). Some clones in this sample may be carry-over from other donors' samples. The DNA for the CDR3 is TGCAGTGCTAGAGATCTCCTCTCCTACAATGAGCAGTTCTTC. This translates into CSARDLLSYNEQFF.